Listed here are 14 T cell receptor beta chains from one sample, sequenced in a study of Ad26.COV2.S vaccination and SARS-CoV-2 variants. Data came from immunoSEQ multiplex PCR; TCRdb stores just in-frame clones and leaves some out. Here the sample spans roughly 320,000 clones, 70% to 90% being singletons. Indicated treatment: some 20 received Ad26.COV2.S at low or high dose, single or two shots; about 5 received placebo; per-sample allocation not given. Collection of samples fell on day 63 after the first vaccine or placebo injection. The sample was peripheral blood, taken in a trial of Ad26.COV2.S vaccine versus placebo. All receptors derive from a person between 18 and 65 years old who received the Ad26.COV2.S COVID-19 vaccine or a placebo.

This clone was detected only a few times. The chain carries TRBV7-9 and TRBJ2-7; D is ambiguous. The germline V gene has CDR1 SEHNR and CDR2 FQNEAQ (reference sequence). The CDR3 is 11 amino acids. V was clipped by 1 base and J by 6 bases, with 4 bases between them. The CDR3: CASSLVAEQYF. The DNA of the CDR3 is TGTGCCAGCAGCTTAGTAGCCGAGCAGTACTTC.

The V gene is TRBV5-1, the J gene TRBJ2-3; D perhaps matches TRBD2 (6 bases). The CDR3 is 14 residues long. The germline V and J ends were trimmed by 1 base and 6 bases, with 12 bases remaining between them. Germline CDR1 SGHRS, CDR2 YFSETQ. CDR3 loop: CASSLRENTDTQYF. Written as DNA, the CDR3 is TGCGCCAGCAGCTTGCGGGAGAACACGGATACGCAGTATTTT.

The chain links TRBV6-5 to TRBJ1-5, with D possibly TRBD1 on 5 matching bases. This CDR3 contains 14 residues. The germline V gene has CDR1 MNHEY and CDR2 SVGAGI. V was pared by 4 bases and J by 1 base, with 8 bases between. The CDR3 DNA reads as TGTGCCAGCAGTTCGGGGCTAAGCAATCAGCCCCAGCATTTT. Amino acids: CASSSGLSNQPQHF.

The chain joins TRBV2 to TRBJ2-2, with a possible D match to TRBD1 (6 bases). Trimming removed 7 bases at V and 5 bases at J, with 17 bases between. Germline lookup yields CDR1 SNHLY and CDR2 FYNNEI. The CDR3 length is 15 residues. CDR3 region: CASTLSHRGTGELFF. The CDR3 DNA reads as TGTGCCAGCACTCTATCCCATAGGGGGACCGGGGAGCTGTTTTTT.

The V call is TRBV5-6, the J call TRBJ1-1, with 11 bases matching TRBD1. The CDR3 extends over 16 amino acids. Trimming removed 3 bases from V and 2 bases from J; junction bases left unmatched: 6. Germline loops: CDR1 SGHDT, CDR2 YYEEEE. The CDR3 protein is CASSSDRGLINTEAFF. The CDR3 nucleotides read TGTGCCAGCAGCTCGGACAGGGGGCTTATAAACACTGAAGCTTTCTTT.

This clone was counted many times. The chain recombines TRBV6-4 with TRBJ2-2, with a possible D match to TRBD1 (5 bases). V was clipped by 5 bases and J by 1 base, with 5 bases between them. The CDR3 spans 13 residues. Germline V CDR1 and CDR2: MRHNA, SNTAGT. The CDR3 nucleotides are TGTGCCAGCAGTAGGGGGAACACCGGGGAGCTGTTTTTT. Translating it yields CASSRGNTGELFF.

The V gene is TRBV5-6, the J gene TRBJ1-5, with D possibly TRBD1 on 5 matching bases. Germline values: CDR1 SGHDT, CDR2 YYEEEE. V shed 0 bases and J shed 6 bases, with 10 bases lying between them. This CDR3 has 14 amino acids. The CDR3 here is CASSLEGAAQPQHF. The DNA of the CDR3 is TGTGCCAGCAGCTTGGAAGGGGCGGCTCAGCCCCAGCATTTT.

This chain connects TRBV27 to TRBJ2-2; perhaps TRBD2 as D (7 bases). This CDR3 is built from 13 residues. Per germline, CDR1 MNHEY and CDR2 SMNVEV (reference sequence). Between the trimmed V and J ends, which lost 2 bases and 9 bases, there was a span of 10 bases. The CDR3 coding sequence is TGTGCCAGCAGTTTAGCGGGGGCCCGGGAGCTGTTTTTT. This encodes CASSLAGARELFF.

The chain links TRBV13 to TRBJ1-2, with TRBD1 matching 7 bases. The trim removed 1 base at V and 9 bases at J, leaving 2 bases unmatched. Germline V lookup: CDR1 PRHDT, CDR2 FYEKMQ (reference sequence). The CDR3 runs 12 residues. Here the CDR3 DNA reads TGTGCCAGCAGCTTAGAGGGGGCTAGCTACACCTTC. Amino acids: CASSLEGASYTF.

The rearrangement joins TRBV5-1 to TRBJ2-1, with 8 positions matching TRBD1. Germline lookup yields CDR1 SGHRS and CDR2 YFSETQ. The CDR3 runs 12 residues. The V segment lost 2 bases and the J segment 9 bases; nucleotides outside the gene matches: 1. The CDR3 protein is CASSLGQGEQFF. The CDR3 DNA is TGCGCCAGCAGCTTAGGACAGGGTGAGCAGTTCTTC.

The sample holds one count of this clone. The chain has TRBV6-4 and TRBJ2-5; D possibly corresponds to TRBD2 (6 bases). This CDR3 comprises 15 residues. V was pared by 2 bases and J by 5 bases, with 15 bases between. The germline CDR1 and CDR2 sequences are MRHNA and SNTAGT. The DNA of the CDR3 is TGTGCCAGCAGTGACGGCGGGGTCCGGCGGGAGACCCAGTACTTC. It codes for CASSDGGVRRETQYF.

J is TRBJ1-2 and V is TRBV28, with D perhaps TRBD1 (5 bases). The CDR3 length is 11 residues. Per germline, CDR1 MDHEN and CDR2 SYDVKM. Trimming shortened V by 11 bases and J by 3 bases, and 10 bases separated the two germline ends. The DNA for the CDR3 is TGTGCCCGGGACGGTTACTATGGCTACACCTTC. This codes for CARDGYYGYTF.

The DNA for the CDR3 is TGTGCCAGCAGCTTCATTCCCCCCAACGATGGCTACACCTTC. It yields the protein CASSFIPPNDGYTF. The V and J genes are TRBV7-3 and TRBJ1-2; D is uncertain. The CDR3 runs to 14 residues. In germline, CDR1 is SGHTA, CDR2 FQGTGA. The ends were cut back, 3 bases at V and 6 bases at J, with 14 bases in the middle.

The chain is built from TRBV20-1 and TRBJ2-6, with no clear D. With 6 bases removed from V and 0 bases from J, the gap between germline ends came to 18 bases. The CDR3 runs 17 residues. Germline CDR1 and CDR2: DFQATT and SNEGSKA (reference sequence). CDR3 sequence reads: CSASGDSSSSGANVLTF. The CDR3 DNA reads TGCAGTGCCAGTGGCGATTCGAGCTCCTCTGGGGCCAACGTCCTGACTTTC.